This TCR beta chain was obtained from a study of T cells in Graves' hyperthyroidism and ophthalmopathy. Trimming removed 4 bases from V and 2 bases from J; junction bases left unmatched: 11. Germline lookup yields CDR1 DFQATT and CDR2 SNEGSKA (reference sequence). The CDR3 length is 16 residues. Not enrolled were patients with uncontrolled infection, other autoimmune disease, pregnancy or lactation. Clinical symptoms, serum thyroxine, TRAb, thyroid ultrasound and orbital computed tomography established diagnosis. RNA transcripts served as the template for amplifying TCR beta CDR3 regions. Using the HTBI primer set, a first-round RT-PCR was run on the TCR CDR3. TCRdb analysed the multiplex PCR reads with MiXCR anew, one entry per CDR3 protein. The sample lists around 350,000 distinct CDR3 sequences, roughly 14% occurring once.

The chain recombines TRBV20-1 with TRBJ2-3, with 8 bases aligning to TRBD2. The TCR originated in a woman in her 30s with Graves' ophthalmopathy. Sequencing input: blood. The CDR3, as DNA: TGCAGTGCTACTAAACTAGCGGATCTACACACAGATACGCAGTATTTT. The encoded protein is CSATKLADLHTDTQYF.